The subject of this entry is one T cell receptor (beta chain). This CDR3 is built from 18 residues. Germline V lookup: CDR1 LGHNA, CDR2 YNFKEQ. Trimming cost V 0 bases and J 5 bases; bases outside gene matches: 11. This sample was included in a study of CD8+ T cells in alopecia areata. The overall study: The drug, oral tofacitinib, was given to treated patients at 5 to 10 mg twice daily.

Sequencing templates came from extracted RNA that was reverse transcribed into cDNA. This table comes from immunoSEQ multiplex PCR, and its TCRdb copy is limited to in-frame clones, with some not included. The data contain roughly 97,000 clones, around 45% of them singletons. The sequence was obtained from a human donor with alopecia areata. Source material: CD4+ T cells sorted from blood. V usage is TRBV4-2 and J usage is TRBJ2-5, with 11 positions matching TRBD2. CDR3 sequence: CASSQEPLAGGLRETQYF. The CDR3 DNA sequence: TGTGCCAGCAGCCAAGAACCCCTAGCGGGGGGCCTGAGGGAGACCCAGTACTTC.